This TCR beta chain was documented in a study of control samples from healthy donors and cancer patients. The CDR3 totals 16 residues. Trimming took off 4 bases at V and 0 bases at J, with 14 bases between the two ends. Looked up from germline, CDR1 is SGDLS and CDR2 is YYNGEE. The table came from immunoSEQ multiplex PCR; TCRdb's copy has only in-frame clones and leaves some out. The top ten clones hold just over 1.4% of a sample with fewer than 200,000 clones, 90% of them seen once. This chain connects TRBV9 to TRBJ2-4; possibly TRBD1 for D (6 bases). Input material: blood. The TCR was taken from a woman aged 45 to 65 in good health. DNA of the CDR3: TGTGCCAGCAGCCCCCGACAGGAACCAGCCAAAAACATTCAGTACTTC. Residues: CASSPRQEPAKNIQYF.